The T cell receptor (beta chain) described here comes from a study of blood T cell repertoires in COVID-19. Whole-study context: PBMCs, B-cell-depleted T cells, or T cells provided the cDNA or gDNA that made up the material.

Study processing details: By means of reference gene primer amplification, nucleated cell counts were estimated. The repertoire was sequenced with immunoSEQ multiplex PCR; TCRdb's copy has only in-frame clones and lacks some. The D gene and trimming were derived from the DNA, and the V and J assignments and clone size from that table. This table holds 330,000 or so clones, over 85% found once. Germline loops: CDR1 KGHSH, CDR2 LQKENI. V lost 5 bases, J lost 5 bases, and 15 bases lay in between. This CDR3 spans 14 amino acids. The chain joins TRBV18 to TRBJ1-1; tentatively, D is TRBD1 (5 bases). Sequenced sample: peripheral blood. The TCR sequence derives from a woman aged 55-69 years with COVID-19, enrolled during active disease. CDR3 sequence: CASSTRGSGTEAFF. The DNA of the CDR3 is TGTGCCAGCTCAACCCGGGGGTCGGGGACTGAAGCTTTCTTT.